The entry that follows covers one TCR beta chain sequence. The sample comes from a study of blood T cell repertoires in COVID-19. The overall study: Donors in the United States, Italy and Spain gave samples during acute or convalescent COVID-19.

Repertoires were generated with immunoSEQ multiplex PCR, while TCRdb's copy carries only in-frame clones and drops some. The sample has 200,000 to 250,000 clones, around 80% seen once. With 2 bases removed from V and 6 bases from J, the gap between germline ends came to 17 bases. The CDR3 contains 16 residues. Germline V gene lookup returns CDR1 ENHRY and CDR2 SYGVKD. The chain joins TRBV10-3 to TRBJ1-5; a weak D match, TRBD1 (5 bases). The origin of this receptor is a woman of 80 years or more with COVID-19, enrolled during active disease. Input material: peripheral blood. The CDR3 bases are TGTGCCATCAGTGAGACCAAGGGGATGGGGGGTCAGCCCCAGCATTTT. This gives the protein CAISETKGMGGQPQHF.